These T cell receptor beta chains were read from a single sample in a study of T-cell memory formation after mild COVID-19. TCRdb independently ran MiXCR on the 5' RACE reads; one entry per CDR3 protein. The sample contains under 550,000 distinct CDR3 sequences, roughly 20% of which appear only once. The sample consisted of PBMCs or a T cell subset sorted from them (not recorded which). These receptor sequences come from an adult woman who had mild COVID-19 (a few samples of this study predate the infection). Cell type and time point are not known. CDR3s include the opening cysteine and the closing phenylalanine or tryptophan. The D gene is left open where the match is weak. Expanded clones get a size class; other rows say once, few or many, or leave the size out.

CDR3 DNA,CDR3 protein,J gene,clone size,V gene,D gene
TGCAGTGCTAGAGATTACTTCGGGGCAACAGATACGCAGTATTTT,CSARDYFGATDTQYF,TRBJ2-3,NA,TRBV20-1,NA
TGCGCCAGCAGCCAAGATTTAGTAGCGGGAGCAGGCGGGGAGCTGTTTTTT,CASSQDLVAGAGGELFF,TRBJ2-2,NA,TRBV4-1,TRBD2
TGTGCCAGCAGCCGCCAAGGGGGAAACATTCAGTACTTC,CASSRQGGNIQYF,TRBJ2-4,NA,TRBV27,NA
TGTGCCAGCAGCCCTCAGGACGAGAGGGATACGCAGTATTTT,CASSPQDERDTQYF,TRBJ2-3,NA,TRBV9,NA
TGCGCCAGCAGGCGGGGGGGCCCACCCTCCTACGAGCAGTACTTC,CASRRGGPPSYEQYF,TRBJ2-7,few,TRBV10-2,TRBD2
TGTGCCAGCAGGCCCCTATCTTCGGGTTACAATGAGCAGTTCTTC,CASRPLSSGYNEQFF,TRBJ2-1,NA,TRBV6-5,NA
TGTGCCATCAGTGAGCCGGGGGCCACGACAGATACGCAGTATTTT,CAISEPGATTDTQYF,TRBJ2-3,few,TRBV10-3,NA
TGTGCCAGCAGCCACATAGCGGGGGGTCTATACAATGAGCAGTTCTTC,CASSHIAGGLYNEQFF,TRBJ2-1,NA,TRBV3-1,TRBD2
TGTGCCTGGAGTGCCGGGACCGAGCAGTACTTC,CAWSAGTEQYF,TRBJ2-7,NA,TRBV30,NA
TGTGCCTCCGGGACAGGGTTCGAGACCCAGTACTTC,CASGTGFETQYF,TRBJ2-5,NA,TRBV27,TRBD1
TGTGCCAGCAGCAAGTTAGCGGGCTACACAGATACGCAGTATTTT,CASSKLAGYTDTQYF,TRBJ2-3,few,TRBV7-6,TRBD2
TGTGCCAGCAGCCTTACAGGGGGTCCCTATGGCTACACCTTC,CASSLTGGPYGYTF,TRBJ1-2,NA,TRBV9,TRBD1
TGTGCCAGCAGCCCTAGGACAGGGGAGGGCCCCTTGAAAAACTATAGCAATCAGCCCCAGCATTTT,CASSPRTGEGPLKNYSNQPQHF,TRBJ1-5,NA,TRBV21-1,NA
TGTGCCAGCAGTCCCAAAGCGGGGCGGGGCGAGCAGTACTTC,CASSPKAGRGEQYF,TRBJ2-7,few,TRBV27,TRBD2
TGTGCCAGCAGCGTAGAATATCGGACTAGCCAGAACACCGGGGAGCTGTTTTTT,CASSVEYRTSQNTGELFF,TRBJ2-2,few,TRBV9,TRBD2